This T cell receptor (beta chain) was recovered during a study of metastatic and nonmetastatic thyroid tumors. Study as a whole: Repertoires from blood and tumor or nodule tissue of malignant and benign thyroid patients were compared.

In the authors' methods: The authors used CDR3 differences across clinicopathological groups to build a distant-metastasis classifier for papillary thyroid cancer. MiXCR re-clonotyped the PCR reads for TCRdb. The V and J calls were determined by TCRdb, not by the authors. Among roughly 98,000 clones listed, 14% to 15% were seen once. Study-level findings and limits: In blood and tumor, TCR beta diversity was reportedly significantly higher in malignant thyroid tumors than in benign nodules.

No treatment of any kind had been given to any patient before thyroid surgery. On this clone: Its matching antigen is unknown.

Germline assignment: CDR1 SGHDT and CDR2 YYEEEE. Trimming left V 4 bases short and J 0 bases short, with 14 bases between. The CDR3 runs to 16 residues. This TCR was sampled from a female donor with papillary thyroid cancer or a benign thyroid nodule (not recorded which). Some clones in this sample may be carry-over from other donors' samples. The sequenced sample consisted of blood. The gene calls are TRBV5-6 and TRBJ1-3, with D uncertain. The CDR3 loop is CASSPLDTISGNTIYF. Here the CDR3 DNA reads TGTGCCAGCAGCCCGTTAGACACCATCTCTGGAAACACCATATATTTT.